The present T cell receptor (beta chain) was sequenced within a study of T cell responses to AZD1222 COVID-19 vaccine (dated by TCRdb to the early 2020s). Background on the whole study: TCR sequencing was performed for 230 to 250 trial participants, of whom about 200 were given two doses of AZD1222 and around 25 were given two doses of MenACWY control vaccine. Trial participants were enrolled by age into subgroups of 18-55, 56-69 and 70-plus years, and around 150, 29 and 61 TCR-sequenced participants, respectively, were included in these subgroups.

The intended sense of this specimen's time point label: baseline before first vaccination. In light of the paper, this sample's treatment or condition label describes: meningococcal conjugate vaccine given as trial control. Vaccinee samples were obtained from the UK trials COV001 and COV002, which included a single-blind randomized controlled phase 2/3 trial of AZD1222 (ChAdOx1 nCoV-19) in healthy adults. For TCRbeta chain sequencing, PBMC samples from trial participants were taken at day 0 and at day 28 after the second dose. Points on this clone: Its antigen is still unknown. Qualities for individual bases were not recorded, and no much larger clone is one base off.

CDR1 and CDR2 were assigned from the germline V gene (reference sequence) as LGHDT and YNNKEL. The CDR3, cysteine through phenylalanine, is 13 amino acids long. Just CDR3 DNA is preserved here, 39 bases in frame from base 1. The germline V end is reduced by 3 bases and the J end by 3 bases; junction bases left unmatched: 2. The CDR3 regions of human TCRbeta chains were analyzed by immunosequencing. In the paper's pipeline: Repertoire TCRs were checked for matches against a reference library of SARS-CoV-2-specific TCRs that had been generated using the MIRA antigen-specificity platform. Breadth was defined as the fraction of unique TCRs that were SARS-CoV-2-associated, and depth was defined as the fraction of total T cells that were SARS-CoV-2-associated. Using the MIRA data, each spike-specific TCR was mapped to the spike region that the TCR reacts to and placed in a CD4 or CD8 class. Log10-transformed breadth and depth values were compared by one-way ANOVA with Sidak's multiple comparisons tests. Here the immuneACCESS table is served through TCRdb, limited to in-frame sequences with V and J called. Missing clones are a known gap in these copies; in checked studies unresolved V genes cover under half, and the rest lacks a known reason. Clonal size and the V and J genes are those of that table, whereas D and trimming came from the DNA. The sample table lists 130,000 to 150,000 clones, 90% to 95% of them with a count of one. The ten top clones hold approximately 3% of the sample.

General findings and caveats noted by the study authors: Conclusions about previously exposed vaccinees were limited because only a handful of AZD1222 recipients were SARS-CoV-2 seropositive at baseline. Most participants were white British and females outnumbered males, and the authors suggested that clonal diversity may have been underestimated. Because no day 14 peak-response samples were available, the repertoires could be characterized only after the peak T cell response. The 56-69-year group was small, and its depth increase did not reach significance, likely because of low power. A significant rise in spike-specific TCR breadth and depth was observed after two AZD1222 doses relative to day 0 and relative to MenACWY recipients. Nearly half of unique spike-specific TCRs reportedly recognized epitopes outside regions mutated in the B.1.351 and B.1.1.7 variants. CD4 TCRs associated with the vaccine covered the entire spike protein, and the dominant responses were in regions 160-218 and 743-854.

Specimen: peripheral blood, collected on day 0 of MenACWY control vaccination. The chain couples TRBV3-1 (or the pseudogene TRBV3-2) to TRBJ2-7; a stretch of 7 junction bases matches TRBD1. This clonotype was sampled from an adult in good health. The DNA reads TGTGCCAGCAGCCAGGGGACAGACTACGAGCAGTACTTC. This codes for CASSQGTDYEQYF.